This TCR beta chain stems from a study of T cells in narcolepsy. Study in general: Patients with NT1 or NT2 and healthy control donors were enrolled.

After removal of 2 bases from V and 6 bases from J, the junction contained 14 bases not matched to a gene. The V gene's germline CDR1 is KGHSH and CDR2 LQKENI. The CDR3 length is 17 residues. With respect to this clone: The antigen is unknown.

Assay: immunoSEQ multiplex PCR; the TCRdb copy retains only in-frame clones and omits some. The sample has 30,000 to 40,000 clones; 87% are singletons. Study-level findings and limits: Autoreactive clone sequences were missing from some blood memory CD4+ repertoires. Autoreactive clonotypes reportedly recurred in blood of same and different patients, not controls.

The sample comprised CD45RA- memory CD4+ T cells from PBMCs. This receptor was obtained from a human donor with narcolepsy. The chain uses TRBV18 and TRBJ1-2, with 8 bases fitting TRBD1. CDR3 loop: CASSPGRQGPILDGYTF. The CDR3 coding sequence is TGTGCCAGCTCACCAGGGAGACAGGGGCCGATTCTGGATGGCTACACCTTC. Looking up the rest from reference TRBV18 and TRBJ1-2 gives the full variable domain: NAGVMQNPRHLVRRRGQEARLRCSPMKGHSHVYWYRQLPEEGLKFMVYLQKENIIDESGMPKERFSAEFPKEGPSILRIQQVVRGDSAAYFCASSPGRQGPILDGYTFGSGTRLTVV.